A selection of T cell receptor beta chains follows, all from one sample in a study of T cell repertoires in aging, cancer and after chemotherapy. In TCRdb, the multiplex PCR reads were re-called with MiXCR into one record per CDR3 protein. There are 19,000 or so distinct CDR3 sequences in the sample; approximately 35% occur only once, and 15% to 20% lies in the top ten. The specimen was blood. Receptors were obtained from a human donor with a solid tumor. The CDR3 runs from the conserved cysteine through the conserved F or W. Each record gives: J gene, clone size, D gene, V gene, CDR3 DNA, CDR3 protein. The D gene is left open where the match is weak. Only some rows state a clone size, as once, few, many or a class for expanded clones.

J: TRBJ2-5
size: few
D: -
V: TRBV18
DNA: TGTGCCAGCTCACCAAGGAGGGGATCAGAGACCCAGTACTTC
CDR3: CASSPRRGSETQYF

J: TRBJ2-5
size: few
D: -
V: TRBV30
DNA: TGTGCCTGGAGAGTTTGGGGGAGTGAGACCCAGTACTTC
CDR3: CAWRVWGSETQYF

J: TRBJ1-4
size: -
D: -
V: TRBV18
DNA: TGTGCCAGCTCACCGGTTGACGAAAAACTGTTTTTT
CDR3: CASSPVDEKLFF

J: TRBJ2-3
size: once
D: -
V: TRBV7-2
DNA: TGTGCCAGCATCGAGACTAGGCCAGATACGCAGTATTTT
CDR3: CASIETRPDTQYF

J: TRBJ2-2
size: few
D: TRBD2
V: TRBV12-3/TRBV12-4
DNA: TGTGCCAGCAGTTTGGCGGGAGGGTCCGGGGAGCTGTTTTTT
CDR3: CASSLAGGSGELFF

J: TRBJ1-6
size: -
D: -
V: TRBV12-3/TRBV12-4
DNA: TGTGCCAGCAGCTTAAATGGGGTTTCAAATTCACCCCTCCACTTT
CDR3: CASSLNGVSNSPLHF

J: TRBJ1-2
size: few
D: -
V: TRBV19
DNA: TGTGCCAGTACCCCGACGGACTATGGCTACACCTTC
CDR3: CASTPTDYGYTF

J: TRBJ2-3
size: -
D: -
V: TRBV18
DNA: TGTGCCAGCTCACCAGCGACAGCGGCGGGAGATACGCAGTATTTT
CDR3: CASSPATAAGDTQYF

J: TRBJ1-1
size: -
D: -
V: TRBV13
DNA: TGTGCCAGCAGCTTGGAGGAGGGGGTGAACACTGAAGCTTTCTTT
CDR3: CASSLEEGVNTEAFF

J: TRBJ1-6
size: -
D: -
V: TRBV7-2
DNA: TGTGCCAGCAGCTTAGACTATAATTCACCCCTCCACTTT
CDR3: CASSLDYNSPLHF

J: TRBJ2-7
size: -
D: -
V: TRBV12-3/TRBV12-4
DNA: TGTGCCAGCAGTTTGGAGCGGACCTCCCCCCAGTACTTC
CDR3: CASSLERTSPQYF

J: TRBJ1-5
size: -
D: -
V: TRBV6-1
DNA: TGTGCCAGCAGTGTGAGGAGGATAGACCGAGGGAATCATCCCCAGCATTTT
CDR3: CASSVRRIDRGNHPQHF

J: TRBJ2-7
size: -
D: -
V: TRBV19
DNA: TGTGCCAGTGGTGGGCTCCAACCCTACGAGCAGTACTTC
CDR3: CASGGLQPYEQYF

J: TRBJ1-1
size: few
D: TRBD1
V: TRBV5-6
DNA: TGTGCCAGCAGCTCGGATTATGGGACAGCGAACACTGAAGCTTTCTTT
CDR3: CASSSDYGTANTEAFF

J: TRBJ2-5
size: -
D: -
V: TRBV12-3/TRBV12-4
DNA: TGTGCCAGCAGGAAACAGGGAAGCCAAGAGACCCAGTACTTC
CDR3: CASRKQGSQETQYF

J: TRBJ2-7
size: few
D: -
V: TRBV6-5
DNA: TGTGCCAGCAGTTACGGAGGAATGGGGGCCTACGAGCAGTACTTC
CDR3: CASSYGGMGAYEQYF

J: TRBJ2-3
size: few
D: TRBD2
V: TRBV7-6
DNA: TGTGCCAGCAGCTTCGGTATTGGGAGCGGGGGGGCCCGGAATACGCAGTATTTT
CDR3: CASSFGIGSGGARNTQYF

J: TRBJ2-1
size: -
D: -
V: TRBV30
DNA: TGTGCCTGGAGTGACAGGCGAAAGTACAATGAGCAGTTCTTC
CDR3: CAWSDRRKYNEQFF

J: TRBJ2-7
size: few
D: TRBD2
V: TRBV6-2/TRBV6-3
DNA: TGTGCCAGCAGCAACGGACTAGCGGGAGGGCCTTGGGAGCAGTACTTC
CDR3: CASSNGLAGGPWEQYF

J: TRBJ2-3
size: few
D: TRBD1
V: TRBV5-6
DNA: TGTGCCAGCAGCTTGTTCACAGGGGCGGCTAGCACAGATACGCAGTATTTT
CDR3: CASSLFTGAASTDTQYF

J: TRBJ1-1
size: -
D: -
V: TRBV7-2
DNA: TGTGCCAGTGGGTCACTCCCCCCTGAAGCTTTCTTT
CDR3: CASGSLPPEAFF

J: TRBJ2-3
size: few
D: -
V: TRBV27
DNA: TGTGCCAGTAGAGGGCGGGGAACAGATACGCAGTATTTT
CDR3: CASRGRGTDTQYF

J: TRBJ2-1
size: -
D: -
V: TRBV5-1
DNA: TGCGCCAGCAGCGGAGGGGGGGGGGAATCCTACAATGAGCAGTTCTTC
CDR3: CASSGGGGESYNEQFF

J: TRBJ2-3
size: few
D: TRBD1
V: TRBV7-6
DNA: TGTGCCAGCAGCTTAGGTAGGGGACAGAGCGGCTACACAGATACGCAGTATTTT
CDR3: CASSLGRGQSGYTDTQYF

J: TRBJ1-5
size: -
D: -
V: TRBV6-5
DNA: TGTGCCAGCAGTGAACGGTCTAATCAGCCCCAGCATTTT
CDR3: CASSERSNQPQHF

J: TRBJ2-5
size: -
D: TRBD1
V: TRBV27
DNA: TGTGCCAGCAGTTCTGGACAGGGGGCCACAGAGACCCAGTACTTC
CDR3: CASSSGQGATETQYF

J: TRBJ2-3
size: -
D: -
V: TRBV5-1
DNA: TGCGCCAGCAGAAAAGAACAGGGAGGTGGAGATACGCAGTATTTT
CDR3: CASRKEQGGGDTQYF

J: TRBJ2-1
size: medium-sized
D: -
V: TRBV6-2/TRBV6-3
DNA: TGTGCCAGCAGTTACGGGGCGGAGACGGATGAGCAGTTCTTC
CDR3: CASSYGAETDEQFF

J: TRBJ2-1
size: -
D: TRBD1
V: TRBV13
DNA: TGTGCCAGCAGCCCAGGGACAGGCTACAATGAGCAGTTCTTC
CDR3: CASSPGTGYNEQFF

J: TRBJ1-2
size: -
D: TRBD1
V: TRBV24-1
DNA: TGTGCCACCAGTGATTGGGACAGGGGGGGGTTTGGCTACACCTTC
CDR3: CATSDWDRGGFGYTF

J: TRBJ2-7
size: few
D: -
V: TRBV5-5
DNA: TGTGCCAGCAGCTTGCTTTATAGATCCTACGAGCAGTACTTC
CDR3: CASSLLYRSYEQYF